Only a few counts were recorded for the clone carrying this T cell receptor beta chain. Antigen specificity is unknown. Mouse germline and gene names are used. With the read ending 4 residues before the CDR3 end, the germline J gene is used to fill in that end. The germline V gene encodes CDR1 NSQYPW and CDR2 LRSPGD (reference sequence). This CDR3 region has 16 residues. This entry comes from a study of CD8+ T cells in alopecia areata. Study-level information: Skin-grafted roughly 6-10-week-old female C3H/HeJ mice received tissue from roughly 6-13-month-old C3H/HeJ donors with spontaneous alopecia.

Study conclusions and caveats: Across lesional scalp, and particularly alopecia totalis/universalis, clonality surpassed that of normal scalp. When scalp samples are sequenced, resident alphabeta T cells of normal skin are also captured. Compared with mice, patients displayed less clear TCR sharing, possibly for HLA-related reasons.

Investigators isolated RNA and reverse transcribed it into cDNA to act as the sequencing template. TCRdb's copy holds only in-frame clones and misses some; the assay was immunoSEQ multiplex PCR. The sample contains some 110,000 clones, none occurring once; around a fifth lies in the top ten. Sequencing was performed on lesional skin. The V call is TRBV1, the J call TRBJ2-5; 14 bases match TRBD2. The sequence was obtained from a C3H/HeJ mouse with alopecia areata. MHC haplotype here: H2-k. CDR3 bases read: TGCACCTGCAGTGCGGAGGGACTGGGGGGGCGCGAC. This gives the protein CTCSAEGLGGRD. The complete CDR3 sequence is CTCSAEGLGGRDTQYF.